This T cell receptor (beta chain) was retrieved from a study of blood T cells in healthy people across ages. The authors ran a second PCR of about 6 to 11 cycles using a sample-barcoded 5' primer and a J-beta primer mix. A minimum of 2.5 million CDR3-containing paired-end reads was obtained for each sample. TCRdb re-analysed the 5' RACE reads in MiXCR, keeping a single row per CDR3 protein. The sample includes about 1.5 million distinct CDR3 sequences, 42% of them seen just once. Details on this clonotype: Antigen unknown.

General study results and limits: Per million T cells, TCR beta diversity dropped about linearly as age rose.

The CDR3 is 15 residues long. CDR1 is WSHSY, CDR2 SAAADI, per germline. The sequence came from a woman aged 18-29 years in good health. The V and J genes are TRBV10-2 and TRBJ2-1; D is tentatively TRBD1 or TRBD2 (5 bases each). The J call may be mistaken, given a closer DNA end match to TRBJ2-7. The sequenced sample consisted of blood. CDR3 bases: TGCGCCAGCAGTGAGGGGCAGGCATGGGGGTACGAGCAGTACTTC. Its translation: CASSEGQAWGYEQYF.